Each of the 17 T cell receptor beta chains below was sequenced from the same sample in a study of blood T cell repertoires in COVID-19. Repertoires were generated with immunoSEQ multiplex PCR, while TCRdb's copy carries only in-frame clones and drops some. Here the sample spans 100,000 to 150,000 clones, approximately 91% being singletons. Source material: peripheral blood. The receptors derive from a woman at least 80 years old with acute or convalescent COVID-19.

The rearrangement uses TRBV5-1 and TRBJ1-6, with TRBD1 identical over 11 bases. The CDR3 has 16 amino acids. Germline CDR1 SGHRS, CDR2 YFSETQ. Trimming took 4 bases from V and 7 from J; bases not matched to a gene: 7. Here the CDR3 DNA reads TGCGCCAGCAGCGGGGGACAGGGGGTAAGGAATTCACCCCTCCACTTT. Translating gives CASSGGQGVRNSPLHF.

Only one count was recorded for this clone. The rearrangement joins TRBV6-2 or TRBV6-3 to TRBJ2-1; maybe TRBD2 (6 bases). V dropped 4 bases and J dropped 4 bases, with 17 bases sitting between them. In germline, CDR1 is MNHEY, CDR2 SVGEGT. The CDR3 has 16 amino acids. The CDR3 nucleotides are TGTGCCAGCAGTTCCCGGACTACCCCCGGATACAATGAGCAGTTCTTC. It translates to CASSSRTTPGYNEQFF.

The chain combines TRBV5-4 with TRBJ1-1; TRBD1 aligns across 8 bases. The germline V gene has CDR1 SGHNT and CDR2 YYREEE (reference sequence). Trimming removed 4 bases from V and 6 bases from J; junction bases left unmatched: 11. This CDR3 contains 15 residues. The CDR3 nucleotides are TGTGCCAGCAGCCCGAGACAGGGGCTGGGCGCTGAAGCTTTCTTT. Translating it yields CASSPRQGLGAEAFF.

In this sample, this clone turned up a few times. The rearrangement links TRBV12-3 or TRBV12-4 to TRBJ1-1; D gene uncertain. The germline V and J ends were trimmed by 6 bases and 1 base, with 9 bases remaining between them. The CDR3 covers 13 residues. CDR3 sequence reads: CASRTEWNTEAFF. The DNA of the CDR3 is TGTGCCAGCAGAACAGAATGGAACACTGAAGCTTTCTTT.

The CDR3, as DNA: TGTGCCAGCAGGAGGGACAGGCAACAATATGGCTACACCTTC. Its protein product is CASRRDRQQYGYTF. The J gene is TRBJ1-2, the V gene TRBV2; the match to TRBD1 covers 8 bases. The V and J ends lost 6 bases and 5 bases, in that order; junction bases with no gene match: 8. In germline, CDR1 is SNHLY, CDR2 FYNNEI. This CDR3 has 14 residues.

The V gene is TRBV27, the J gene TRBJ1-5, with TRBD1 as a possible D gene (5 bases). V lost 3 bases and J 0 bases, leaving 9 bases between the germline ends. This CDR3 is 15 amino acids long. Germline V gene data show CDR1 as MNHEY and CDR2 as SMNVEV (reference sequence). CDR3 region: CASSLTVHSNQPQHF. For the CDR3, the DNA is TGTGCCAGCAGTTTGACAGTCCATAGCAATCAGCCCCAGCATTTT.

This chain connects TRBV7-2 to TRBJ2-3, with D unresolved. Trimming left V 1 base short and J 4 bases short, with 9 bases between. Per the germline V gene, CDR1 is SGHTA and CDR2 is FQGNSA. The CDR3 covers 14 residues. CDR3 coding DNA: TGTGCCAGCAGCTTAGAGTTACGGGCAGATACGCAGTATTTT. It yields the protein CASSLELRADTQYF.

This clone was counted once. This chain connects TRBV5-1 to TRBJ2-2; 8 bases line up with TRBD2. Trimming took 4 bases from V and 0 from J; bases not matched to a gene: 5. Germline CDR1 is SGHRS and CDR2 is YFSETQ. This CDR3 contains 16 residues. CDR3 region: CASSRRGVANTGELFF. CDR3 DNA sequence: TGCGCCAGCAGCCGGCGGGGGGTCGCGAACACCGGGGAGCTGTTTTTT.

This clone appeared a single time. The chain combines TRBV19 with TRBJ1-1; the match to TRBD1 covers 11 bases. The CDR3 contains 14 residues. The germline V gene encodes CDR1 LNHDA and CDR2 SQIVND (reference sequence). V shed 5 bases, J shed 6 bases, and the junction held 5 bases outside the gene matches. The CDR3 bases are TGTGCCAGTAGTCCCCAGGGACAGGGGGCTGAAGCTTTCTTT. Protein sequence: CASSPQGQGAEAFF.

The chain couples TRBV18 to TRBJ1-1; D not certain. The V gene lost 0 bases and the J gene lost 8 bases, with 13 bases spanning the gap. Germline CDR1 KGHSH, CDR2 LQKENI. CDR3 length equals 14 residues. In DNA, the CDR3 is TGTGCCAGCTCACCACCGGAGTCGAGGAGAGAAGCTTTCTTT. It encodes CASSPPESRREAFF.

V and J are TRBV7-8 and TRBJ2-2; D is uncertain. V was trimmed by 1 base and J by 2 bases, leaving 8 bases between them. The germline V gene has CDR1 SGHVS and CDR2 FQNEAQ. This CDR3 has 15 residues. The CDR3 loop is CASSLGQANTGELFF. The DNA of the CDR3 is TGTGCCAGCAGCTTAGGGCAGGCAAACACCGGGGAGCTGTTTTTT.

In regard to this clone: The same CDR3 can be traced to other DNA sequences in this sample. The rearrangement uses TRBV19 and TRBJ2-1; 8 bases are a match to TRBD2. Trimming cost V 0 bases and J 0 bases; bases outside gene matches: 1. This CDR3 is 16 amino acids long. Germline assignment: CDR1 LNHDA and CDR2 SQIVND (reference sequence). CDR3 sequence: CASSIESGSSYNEQFF. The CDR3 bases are TGTGCCAGTAGTATAGAGAGCGGGAGCTCCTACAATGAGCAGTTCTTC.

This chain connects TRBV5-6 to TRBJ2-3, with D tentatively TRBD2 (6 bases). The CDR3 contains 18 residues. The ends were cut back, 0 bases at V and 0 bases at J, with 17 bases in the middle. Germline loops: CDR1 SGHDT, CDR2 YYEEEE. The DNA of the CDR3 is TGTGCCAGCAGCTTGGAGTGGGCGGGGAGGACTAGCACAGATACGCAGTATTTT. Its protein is CASSLEWAGRTSTDTQYF.

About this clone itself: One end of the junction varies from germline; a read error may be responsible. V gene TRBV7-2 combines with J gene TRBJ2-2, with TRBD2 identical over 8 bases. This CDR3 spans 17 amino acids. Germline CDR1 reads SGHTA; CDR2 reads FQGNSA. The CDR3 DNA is TGTGCCAGCAGCCCCCAGCGGGGGACTAGTCGCACCGGGAAGCTGTTTTTT. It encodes CASSPQRGTSRTGKLFF. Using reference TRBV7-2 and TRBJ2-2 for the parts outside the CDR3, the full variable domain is GAGVSQSPSNKVTEKGKDVELRCDPISGHTALYWYRQSLGQGLEFLIYFQGNSAPDKSGLPSDRFSAERTGGSVSTLTIQRTQQEDSAVYLCASSPQRGTSRTGKLFFGEGSRLTVL.

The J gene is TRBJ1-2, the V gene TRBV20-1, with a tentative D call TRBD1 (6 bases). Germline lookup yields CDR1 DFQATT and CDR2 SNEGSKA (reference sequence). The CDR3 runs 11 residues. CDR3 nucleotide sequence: TGCAACCTCCAGGGGCAGCTTGGCTACACCTTC. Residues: CNLQGQLGYTF.

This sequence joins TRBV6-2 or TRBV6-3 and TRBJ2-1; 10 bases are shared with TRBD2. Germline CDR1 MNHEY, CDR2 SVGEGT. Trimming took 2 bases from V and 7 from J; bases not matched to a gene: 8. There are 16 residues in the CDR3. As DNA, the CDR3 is TGTGCCAGCAGTTACCCGCTAGCGGGAGTTGAGAATGAGCAGTTCTTC. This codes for CASSYPLAGVENEQFF.

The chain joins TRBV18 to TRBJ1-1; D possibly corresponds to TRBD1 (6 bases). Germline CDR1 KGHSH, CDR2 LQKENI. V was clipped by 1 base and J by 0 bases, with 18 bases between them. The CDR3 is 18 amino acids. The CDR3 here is CASSPRRTAEGMNTEAFF. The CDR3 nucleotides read TGTGCCAGCTCACCACGAAGGACAGCCGAAGGGATGAACACTGAAGCTTTCTTT.